Listed here are 9 T cell receptor beta chains from one sample, sequenced in a study of beta chain features in type 1 diabetes. Of the isolated RNA, all was reverse transcribed, and so the sequenced material was expressed TCRB transcripts. The table came from immunoSEQ multiplex PCR; TCRdb's copy has only in-frame clones and leaves some out. The top ten hold less than 0.06% of the sample, which has fewer than 550,000 clones, around 10% seen once. The sequencing sample was made of naive CD4+ T cells from blood. The receptor source for this set is a woman between 18 and 29 years old in good health.

The chain combines TRBV2 with TRBJ2-2, with 9 bases identical to TRBD2. Germline trimming cut 6 bases from V and 3 bases from J; bases unmatched to any gene: 5. The CDR3 loop spans 15 amino acids. Germline V gives CDR1 SNHLY, CDR2 FYNNEI. CDR3 amino acids: CASSTGLAYTGELFF. The CDR3 DNA follows: TGTGCCAGCAGCACGGGACTAGCTTACACCGGGGAGCTGTTTTTT.

This chain uses TRBV7-2 with TRBJ2-1; TRBD2 matches 8 bases. This CDR3 has 16 amino acids. Germline CDR1 is SGHTA and CDR2 is FQGNSA. The V gene end was trimmed by 5 bases and the J gene end by 3 bases; junction bases not matched to a gene: 9. The CDR3 spells CASSPRTSSLYNEQFF. The CDR3 DNA reads TGTGCCAGCAGCCCACGGACTAGCTCTCTCTACAATGAGCAGTTCTTC.

The chain recombines TRBV7-9 with TRBJ1-4; D remains unclear. Germline V gives CDR1 SEHNR, CDR2 FQNEAQ (reference sequence). CDR3 length: 14 residues. The germline V and J ends were trimmed by 1 base and 6 bases, with 9 bases remaining between them. CDR3 in amino acids: CASSLELRDEKLFF. The CDR3 region has the DNA TGTGCCAGCAGCTTAGAACTCCGCGATGAAAAACTGTTTTTT.

This clone was seen more than once but under ten times. The chain couples TRBV23-1 to TRBJ1-2; TRBD1 is a possible D gene (6 bases). TRBV23-1 is an ORF, and what it does is uncertain. V shed 0 bases and J shed 6 bases, with 17 bases lying between them. CDR3 length: 16 residues. CDR3 coding DNA: TGCGCCAGCAGTCAATCGTGTTGGGGGCTACGTCATGGCTACACCTTC. Its translation: CASSQSCWGLRHGYTF.

The sample holds a few counts of this clone. The rearrangement uses TRBV28 and TRBJ1-4, with D maybe TRBD1 (5 bases). Deletions cut 5 bases from V and 8 bases from J, with 18 bases between. This CDR3 has 15 residues. From germline, CDR1 is MDHEN and CDR2 SYDVKM. The CDR3 loop reads CASSRSGLKGEKLFF. The CDR3 DNA sequence: TGTGCCAGCAGTCGATCGGGACTCAAGGGGGAAAAACTGTTTTTT.

This clone was observed a handful of times. V gene TRBV5-1 combines with J gene TRBJ2-1, with 7 bases fitting TRBD1. Germline V gives CDR1 SGHRS, CDR2 YFSETQ. CDR3 length: 17 residues. After removal of 2 bases from V and 7 bases from J, the junction contained 15 bases not matched to a gene. The CDR3 nucleotides are TGCGCCAGCAGCTTACTACCCGAGGGACAGACAAGGAATGAGCAGTTCTTC. Protein product: CASSLLPEGQTRNEQFF.

This clone was observed a handful of times. The chain recombines TRBV5-1 with TRBJ2-6, with D hard to call. The germline V and J ends were trimmed by 3 bases and 2 bases, with 9 bases remaining between them. The CDR3 extends over 15 amino acids. In germline, CDR1 is SGHRS, CDR2 YFSETQ. The CDR3 DNA follows: TGCGCCAGCAGCTCGGACCCAGCTGGGGCCAACGTCCTGACTTTC. Translation: CASSSDPAGANVLTF.

This clone was seen a few times. CDR3 nucleotide sequence: TGCGCCAGCAGCCTGGGCCGGACTAGCGGAGAGACCCAGTACTTC. As protein: CASSLGRTSGETQYF. The chain carries TRBV4-3 and TRBJ2-5; 10 bases match TRBD2. The germline CDR1 and CDR2 sequences are LGHNA and YSLEER. CDR3 size: 15 residues. V dropped 4 bases and J dropped 4; count of bases not matched to a gene: 6.

Only one count was recorded for this clone. This chain connects TRBV6-5 to TRBJ1-5; 7 bases fit TRBD1. The junction had 6 bases not matched to a gene; V was cut back by 5 bases and J by 2 bases. Germline V gene lookup returns CDR1 MNHEY and CDR2 SVGAGI. The CDR3 contains 15 residues. CDR3 in amino acids: CASSTDRVRNQPQHF. Here the CDR3 DNA reads TGTGCCAGCAGTACCGACAGGGTTCGCAATCAGCCCCAGCATTTT.